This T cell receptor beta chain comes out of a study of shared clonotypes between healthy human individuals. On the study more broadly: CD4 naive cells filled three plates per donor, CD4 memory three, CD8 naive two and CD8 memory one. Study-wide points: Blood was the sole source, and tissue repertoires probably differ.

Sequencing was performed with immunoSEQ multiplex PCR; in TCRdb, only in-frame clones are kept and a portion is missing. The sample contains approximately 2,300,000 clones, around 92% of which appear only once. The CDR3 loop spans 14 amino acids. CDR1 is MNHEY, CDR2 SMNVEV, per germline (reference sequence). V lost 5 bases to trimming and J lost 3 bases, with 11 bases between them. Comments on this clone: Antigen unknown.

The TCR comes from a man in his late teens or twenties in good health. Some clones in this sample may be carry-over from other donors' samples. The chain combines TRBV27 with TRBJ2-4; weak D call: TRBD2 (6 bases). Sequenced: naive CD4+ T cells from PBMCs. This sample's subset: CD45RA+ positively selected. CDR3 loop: CASSTAGIKNIQYF. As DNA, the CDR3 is TGTGCCAGCAGTACCGCGGGGATCAAAAACATTCAGTACTTC.